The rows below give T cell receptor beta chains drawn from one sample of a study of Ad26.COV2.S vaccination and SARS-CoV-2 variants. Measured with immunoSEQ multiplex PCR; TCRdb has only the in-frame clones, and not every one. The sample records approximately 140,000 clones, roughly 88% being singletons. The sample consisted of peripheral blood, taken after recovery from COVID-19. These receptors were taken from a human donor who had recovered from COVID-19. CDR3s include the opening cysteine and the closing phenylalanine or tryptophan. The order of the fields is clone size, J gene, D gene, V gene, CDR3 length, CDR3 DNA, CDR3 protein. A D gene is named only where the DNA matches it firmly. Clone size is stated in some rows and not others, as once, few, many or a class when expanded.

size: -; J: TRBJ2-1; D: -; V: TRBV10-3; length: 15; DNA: TGTGCCATCAGCGCCGGGACGGACCTCTACAATGAGCAGTTCTTC; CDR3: CAISAGTDLYNEQFF
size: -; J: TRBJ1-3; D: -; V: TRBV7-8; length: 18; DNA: TGTGCCAGCAGCTTAGCGTTTGACAGGCGTTCAGAAAGAAACACCATATATTTT; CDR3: CASSLAFDRRSERNTIYF
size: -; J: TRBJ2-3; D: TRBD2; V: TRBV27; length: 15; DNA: TGTGCCAGCGGACTGGGACTAGTCAGCGCAGATACGCAGTATTTT; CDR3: CASGLGLVSADTQYF
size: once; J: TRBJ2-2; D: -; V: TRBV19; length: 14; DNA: TGTGCCAGCAAAGGGCAGACCACCACCGGGGAGCTGTTTTTT; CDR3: CASKGQTTTGELFF
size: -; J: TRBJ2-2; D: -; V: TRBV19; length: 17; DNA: TGTGCCAGTAGTATAAAAAGTTTCAGGGGACGGGCCGGGGAGCTGTTTTTT; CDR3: CASSIKSFRGRAGELFF
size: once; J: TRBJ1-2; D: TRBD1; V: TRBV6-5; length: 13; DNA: TGTGCCAGCAGTTTCCGGGACAGGGGTGGCTACACCTTC; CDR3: CASSFRDRGGYTF
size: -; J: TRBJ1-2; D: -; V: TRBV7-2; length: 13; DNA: TGTGCCAGCAGCTTACCGCCGACAGTGGGCTACACCTTC; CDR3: CASSLPPTVGYTF
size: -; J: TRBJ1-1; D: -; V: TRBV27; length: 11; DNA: TGTGCCAGCAGTTGGGGTGCTGAAGCTTTCTTT; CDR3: CASSWGAEAFF
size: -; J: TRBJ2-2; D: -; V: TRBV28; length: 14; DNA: TGTGCCAGCAGTTTCCGCGAGAACACCGGGGAGCTGTTTTTT; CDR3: CASSFRENTGELFF
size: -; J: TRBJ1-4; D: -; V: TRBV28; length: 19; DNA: TGTGCCAGCAGTTTCTCTTCAGGACAGAGCCTAGTTAAGGATGAAAAACTGTTTTTT; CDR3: CASSFSSGQSLVKDEKLFF
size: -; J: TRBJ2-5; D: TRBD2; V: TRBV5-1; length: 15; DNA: TGCGCCAGCAGCGATCCGGGACTAGCGGTAGAGACCCAGTACTTC; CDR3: CASSDPGLAVETQYF
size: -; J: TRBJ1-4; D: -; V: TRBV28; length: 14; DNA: TGTGCCAGCAGTTCCGGGCACACCAGGGAAAAACTGTTTTTT; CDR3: CASSSGHTREKLFF
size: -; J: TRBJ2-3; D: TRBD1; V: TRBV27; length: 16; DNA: TGTGCCAGCAGTTTAACAACAGGGGCCTCCACAGATACGCAGTATTTT; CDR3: CASSLTTGASTDTQYF
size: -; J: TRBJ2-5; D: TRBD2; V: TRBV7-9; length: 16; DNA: TGTGCCAGCAGCTTATCTGGCGGGGGGAAAGAAGAGACCCAGTACTTC; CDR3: CASSLSGGGKEETQYF
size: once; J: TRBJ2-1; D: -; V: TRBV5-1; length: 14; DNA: TGCGCCAGCAGCTTAGGGGTTGCCTACAATGAGCAGTTCTTC; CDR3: CASSLGVAYNEQFF
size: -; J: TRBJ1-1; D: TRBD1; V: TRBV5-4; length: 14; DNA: TGTGCCAGCAGCTCGACAGGGGTGGACACTGAAGCTTTCTTT; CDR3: CASSSTGVDTEAFF
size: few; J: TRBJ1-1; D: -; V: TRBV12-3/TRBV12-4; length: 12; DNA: TGTGCCAGCAGTTCACTATACACTGAAGCTTTCTTT; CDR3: CASSSLYTEAFF
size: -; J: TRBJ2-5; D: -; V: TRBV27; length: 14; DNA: TGTGCCAGCAGTTTGCTCTGGCCCCAAGAGACCCAGTACTTC; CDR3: CASSLLWPQETQYF
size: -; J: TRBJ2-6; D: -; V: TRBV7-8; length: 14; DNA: TGTGCCAGCAGCTTAGTTCCTGGGGCCAACGTCCTGACTTTC; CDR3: CASSLVPGANVLTF
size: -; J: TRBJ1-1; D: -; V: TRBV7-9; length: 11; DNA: TGTGCCAGCAGCCACGACAGTGAAGCTTTCTTT; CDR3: CASSHDSEAFF
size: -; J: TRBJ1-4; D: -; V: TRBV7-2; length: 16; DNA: TGTGCCAGCAGCTTAGAGTCACAGGTAGTTGGTGAAAAACTGTTTTTT; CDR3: CASSLESQVVGEKLFF
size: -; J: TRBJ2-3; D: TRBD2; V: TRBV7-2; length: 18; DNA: TGTGCCAGCAGCTTAGGCGGACTAGCGGGGGGTCTAACAGATACGCAGTATTTT; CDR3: CASSLGGLAGGLTDTQYF
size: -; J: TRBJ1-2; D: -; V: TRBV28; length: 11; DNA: TGTGCCAGCAGTGCAGCAAGGGGCTACACCTTC; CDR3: CASSAARGYTF
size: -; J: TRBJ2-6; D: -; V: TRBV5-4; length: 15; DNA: TGTGCCAGCAGCTTCGATGGGTCCGGGGCCAACGTCCTGACTTTC; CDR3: CASSFDGSGANVLTF
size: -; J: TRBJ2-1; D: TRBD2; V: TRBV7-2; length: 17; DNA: TGTGCCAGCAGCTTAGTCGGGGGGAAACTAGGGTACAATGAGCAGTTCTTC; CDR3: CASSLVGGKLGYNEQFF
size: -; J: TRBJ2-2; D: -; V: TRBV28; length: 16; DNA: TGTGCCAGCAGTTTCCTTGCTTGGGGGTTGCCCGGGGAGCTGTTTTTT; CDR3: CASSFLAWGLPGELFF
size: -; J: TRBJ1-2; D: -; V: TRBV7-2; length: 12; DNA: TGTGCCAGCAGCTTAGAGGAGAGCGGCTACACCTTC; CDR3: CASSLEESGYTF
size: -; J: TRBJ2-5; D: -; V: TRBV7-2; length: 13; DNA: TGTGCCAGCAGCTTAGAGGGTTTTAGGGACCAGTACTTC; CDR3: CASSLEGFRDQYF
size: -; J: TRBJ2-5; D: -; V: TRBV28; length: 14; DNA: TGTGCCAGCAGTTCACTAAGTATGGGCGAGACCCAGTACTTC; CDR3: CASSSLSMGETQYF
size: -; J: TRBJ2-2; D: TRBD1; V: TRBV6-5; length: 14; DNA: TGTGCCAGCGGAAGGGGGCGCGAGATCGGGGAGCTGTTTTTT; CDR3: CASGRGREIGELFF
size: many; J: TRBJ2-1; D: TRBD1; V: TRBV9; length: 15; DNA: TGTGCCAGCAGTTCCTGGGGGACAGGGTATGAGGAGCAGTTCTTC; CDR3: CASSSWGTGYEEQFF
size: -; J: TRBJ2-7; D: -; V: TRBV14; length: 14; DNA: TGTGCCAGCAGCCAGCGGACCAGGGGCTACGAGCAGTACTTC; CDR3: CASSQRTRGYEQYF
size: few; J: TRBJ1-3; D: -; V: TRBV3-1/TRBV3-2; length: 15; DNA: TGTGCCAGCAGCCCCCAAGCGATCTCTGGAAACACCATATATTTT; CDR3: CASSPQAISGNTIYF
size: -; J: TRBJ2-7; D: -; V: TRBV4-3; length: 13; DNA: TGCGCCAGCAGCACATCACTAGGTTACGAGCAGTACTTC; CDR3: CASSTSLGYEQYF
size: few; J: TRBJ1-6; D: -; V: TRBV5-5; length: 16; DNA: TGTGCCAGCACCAAGTGGGGTTCAGGGTCGCCTTCACCCCTCCACTTT; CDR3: CASTKWGSGSPSPLHF
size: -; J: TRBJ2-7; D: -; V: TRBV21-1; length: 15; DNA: TGTGCCAGCAGCAAAGCGCCGGGACAGGCAATCGAGCAGTACTTC; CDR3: CASSKAPGQAIEQYF
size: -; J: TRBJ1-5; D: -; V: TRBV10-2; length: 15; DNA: TGCGCCAGCAGTGAGTCGGGTAGTAGGTCATCGCCCCAGCATTTT; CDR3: CASSESGSRSSPQHF
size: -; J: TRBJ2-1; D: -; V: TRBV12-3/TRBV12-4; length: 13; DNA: TGTGCCAGCAGCGAAGAGGGCAGGGGCCCGCAGTTCTTC; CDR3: CASSEEGRGPQFF
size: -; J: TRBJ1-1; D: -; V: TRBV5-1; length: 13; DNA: TGCGCCAGCAGCTCCGGACTGTTTTTTGAAGCTTTCTTT; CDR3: CASSSGLFFEAFF
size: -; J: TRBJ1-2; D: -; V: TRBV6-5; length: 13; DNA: TGTGCCAGCAGTTACACGGACATCGATGGCTACACCTTC; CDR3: CASSYTDIDGYTF
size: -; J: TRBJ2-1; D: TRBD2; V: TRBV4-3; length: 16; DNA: TGCGCCAGCAGCCAGGAGCGGGGGAAGTACTACAATGAGCAGTTCTTC; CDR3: CASSQERGKYYNEQFF
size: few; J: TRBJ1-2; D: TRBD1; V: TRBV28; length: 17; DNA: TGTGCCAGCAGTTCTATCATTAACTCGGGACAGGGGTATGGCTACACCTTC; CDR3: CASSSIINSGQGYGYTF
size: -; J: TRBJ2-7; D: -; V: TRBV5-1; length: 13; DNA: TGCGCCAGCAGCTTAGGGGTATCCTACGAGCAGTACTTC; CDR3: CASSLGVSYEQYF
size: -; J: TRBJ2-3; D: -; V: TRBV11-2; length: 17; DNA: TGTGCCAGCAGCCAAGGGCGGGGAGACGGTGCCACAGATACGCAGTATTTT; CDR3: CASSQGRGDGATDTQYF
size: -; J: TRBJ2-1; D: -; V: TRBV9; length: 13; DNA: TGTGCCAGCAGCCTGACTCCCTACAATGAGCAGTTCTTC; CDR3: CASSLTPYNEQFF
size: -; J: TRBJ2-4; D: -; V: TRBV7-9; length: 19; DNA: TGTGCCAGCAGCTTTTATGGCTCTTCGACGGAAGGGGCCAAAAACATTCAGTACTTC; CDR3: CASSFYGSSTEGAKNIQYF
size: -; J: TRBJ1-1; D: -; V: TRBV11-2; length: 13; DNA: TGTGCCAGCAGCTTAGTGCGACAGAAAGAAGCTTTCTTT; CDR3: CASSLVRQKEAFF
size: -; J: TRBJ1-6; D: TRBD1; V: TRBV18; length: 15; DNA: TGTGCCAGCTCACCAACACAGGGGCTTGAGGCACCCCTCCACTTT; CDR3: CASSPTQGLEAPLHF
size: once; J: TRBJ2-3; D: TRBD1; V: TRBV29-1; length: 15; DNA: TGCAGCGTTTTTCTTAGGGACAGGGCAGCAGATACGCAGTATTTT; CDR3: CSVFLRDRAADTQYF
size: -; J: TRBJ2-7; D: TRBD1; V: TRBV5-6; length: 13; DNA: TGTGCCAGCAGCTTGTCAGGGGGAGATGAGCAGTACTTC; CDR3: CASSLSGGDEQYF
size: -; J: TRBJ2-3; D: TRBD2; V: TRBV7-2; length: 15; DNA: TGTGCCAGCAGCTTACTTCTAGCGGGGGCAGATACGCAGTATTTT; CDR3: CASSLLLAGADTQYF
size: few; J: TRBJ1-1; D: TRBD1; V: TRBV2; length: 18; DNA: TGTGCCAGCAGTGAAGCCCGAACAGGGGGAGGGATGAACACTGAAGCTTTCTTT; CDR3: CASSEARTGGGMNTEAFF
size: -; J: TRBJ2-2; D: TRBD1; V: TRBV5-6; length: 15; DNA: TGTGCCAGCAGCCCCCTGGACAGGGCGGGCGGGGAGCTGTTTTTT; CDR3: CASSPLDRAGGELFF
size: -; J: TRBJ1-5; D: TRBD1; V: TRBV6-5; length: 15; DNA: TGTGCCAGCACTCTGACAGGGGGCGCAGGTCAGCCCCAGCATTTT; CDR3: CASTLTGGAGQPQHF
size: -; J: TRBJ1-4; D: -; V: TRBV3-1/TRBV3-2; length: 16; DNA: TGTGCCAGCAGCCAAGACTGGGGGGTGATTTCAGAAAAACTGTTTTTT; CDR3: CASSQDWGVISEKLFF
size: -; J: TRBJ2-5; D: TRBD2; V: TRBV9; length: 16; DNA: TGTGCCAGCAGCGTAGCGGCTAGCGGGGGCCAAGAGACCCAGTACTTC; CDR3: CASSVAASGGQETQYF
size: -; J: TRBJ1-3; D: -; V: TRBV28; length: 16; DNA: TGTGCCAGCAGTTTACTGTCATCGAGCTCTGGAAACACCATATATTTT; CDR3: CASSLLSSSSGNTIYF
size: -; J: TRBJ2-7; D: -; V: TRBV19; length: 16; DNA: TGTGCCAGTAGTACAACTACAACATCGTTCACCTACGAGCAGTACTTC; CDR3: CASSTTTTSFTYEQYF
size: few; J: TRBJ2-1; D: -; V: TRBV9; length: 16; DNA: TGTGCCAGCAGCTCCCGTACGGGGGGCGCATACAATGAGCAGTTCTTC; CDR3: CASSSRTGGAYNEQFF
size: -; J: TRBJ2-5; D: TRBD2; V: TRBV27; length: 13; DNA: TGTGCCAGCAGCCGGGGGGGTTGGGAGACCCAGTACTTC; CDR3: CASSRGGWETQYF